This T cell receptor beta chain was recorded in a study of cytomegalovirus exposure and HLA in healthy donors. Study observations and caveats: As was reported, the classifier diagnosed cytomegalovirus status with high specificity and sensitivity.

In regard to this clone: Its antigen is as yet unknown.

The CDR3 contains 14 residues. Trimming removed 2 bases at V and 5 bases at J, with 11 bases between. The V gene's germline CDR1 is SGHTA and CDR2 FQGTGA. Researchers ran the PCR with 60 Vbeta and 13 Jbeta primers. Method: immunoSEQ multiplex PCR; TCRdb's copy keeps in-frame clones and lacks some. This sample carries around 200,000 clones, 75% to 90% of them seen once, and the ten largest clones take 6.3%. The sequenced sample was PBMCs. This receptor was obtained from a middle-aged man in good health and CMV-seropositive. The chain uses TRBV7-3 and TRBJ2-3, with D possibly being TRBD2 (6 bases). CDR3 region: CASSLSGGGDTQYF. The DNA of the CDR3 is TGTGCCAGCAGCTTATCCGGGGGTGGAGATACGCAGTATTTT.